These 18 T cell receptor beta chains were all obtained from the same sample, sequenced in a study of blood T cell repertoires in COVID-19. The data were produced by immunoSEQ multiplex PCR, yet TCRdb's version contains in-frame clones alone and is incomplete. Of about 150,000 clones in the sample, around 85% were seen once. Input material: peripheral blood. The receptors were sampled from an older woman with acute or convalescent COVID-19.

The chain carries TRBV27 and TRBJ1-6, with unresolved D. CDR1 is MNHEY and CDR2 is SMNVEV in the germline V gene (reference sequence). The CDR3 runs to 12 residues. Trimming pared 3 bases from V and 10 bases from J, leaving 7 bases between. CDR3 sequence: CASSLPGSPLHF. CDR3 DNA: TGTGCCAGCAGTTTGCCCGGGTCACCCCTCCACTTT.

The chain combines TRBV6-6 with TRBJ2-1; 13 bases fit TRBD2. V was pared by 5 bases and J by 6 bases, with 10 bases of the junction left unmatched. Germline assignment: CDR1 MNHNY and CDR2 SVGAGI (reference sequence). The CDR3 contains 17 residues. CDR3 region: CASSPLRTSGGGNEQFF. The CDR3 nucleotides are TGTGCCAGCAGTCCCCTTCGGACTAGCGGGGGCGGCAATGAGCAGTTCTTC.

Only one count was recorded for this clone. The chain links TRBV5-6 to TRBJ1-2; 11 positions match TRBD1. Germline CDR1 reads SGHDT; CDR2 reads YYEEEE. V lost 4 bases and J lost 3; bases outside the gene matches: 11. CDR3 length equals 17 residues. CDR3 in amino acids: CASSLRDRGTIYYGYTF. The CDR3 DNA is TGTGCCAGCAGCCTCCGGGACAGGGGGACTATATACTATGGCTACACCTTC.

This clone was seen just once. The rearrangement uses TRBV5-3 and TRBJ1-5; 10 bases align to TRBD1. TRBV5-3 carries the ORF label, with uncertain function. After removal of 4 bases from V and 11 bases from J, the junction contained 21 bases not matched to a gene. The CDR3 contains 18 residues. The DNA for the CDR3 is TGTGCCAGAAGCCTACAGACAGGGGGCGTGCGACGAGGCGTGACCCAGCATTTT. It translates to CARSLQTGGVRRGVTQHF.

This chain joins TRBV5-1 and TRBJ1-5, with D tentatively TRBD1 (5 bases). Per the germline V gene, CDR1 is SGHRS and CDR2 is YFSETQ. This CDR3 region has 16 residues. V dropped 3 bases and J dropped 11 bases, with 24 bases sitting between them. The CDR3 DNA reads as TGCGCCAGCAGCTCTGAGCCGGGACTGGCTATGGGGGCCCAGCATTTT. Translation gives CASSSEPGLAMGAQHF.

This clone was found a few times. The chain recombines TRBV5-4 with TRBJ2-5, with 8 bases lining up with TRBD1. The V gene end was trimmed by 2 bases and the J gene end by 1 base; junction bases not matched to a gene: 4. CDR1 SGHNT and CDR2 YYREEE come from the germline V gene (reference sequence). The CDR3 runs 15 residues. The CDR3 spells CASSLKGQGQETQYF. CDR3 nucleotide sequence: TGTGCCAGCAGCTTAAAAGGACAGGGCCAAGAGACCCAGTACTTC.

This sequence joins TRBV28 and TRBJ1-6; 9 bases match TRBD1. Unmatched junction bases numbered 4, after V lost 4 bases and J lost 9 bases. Germline V gives CDR1 MDHEN, CDR2 SYDVKM. This CDR3 spans 14 amino acids. The CDR3 DNA is TGTGCCAGCAGTTCCGGGACAGGGAGTTCACCCCTCCACTTT. This encodes CASSSGTGSSPLHF.

The V gene is TRBV5-6, the J gene TRBJ1-5; weak D call: TRBD1 (5 bases). V lost 1 base and J 3 bases, leaving 20 bases between the germline ends. CDR1 and CDR2 from the germline V gene are SGHDT and YYEEEE. The CDR3 consists of 18 residues. The CDR3 region is CASSLSSRRQNLNQPQHF. The CDR3 nucleotides are TGTGCCAGCAGCTTGAGTTCGAGGAGACAGAACCTCAATCAGCCCCAGCATTTT.

The chain has TRBV15 and TRBJ2-3; 8 bases fit TRBD1. Trimming at V came to 1 base and at J to 0 bases, leaving 3 bases not matched to a gene. Germline V gives CDR1 LNHNV, CDR2 YYDKDF (reference sequence). The CDR3 is 16 residues long. The chain's CDR3 is CATSRGRDRSTDTQYF. For the CDR3, the DNA is TGTGCCACCAGCAGAGGGAGGGACAGGAGCACAGATACGCAGTATTTT.

The chain recombines TRBV6-5 with TRBJ1-1; D unclear. Germline V CDR1 and CDR2: MNHEY, SVGAGI. The CDR3 covers 14 residues. Deletions cut 2 bases from V and 1 base from J, with 8 bases between. The CDR3 DNA follows: TGTGCCAGCAGTTACGGAGTTCCGAACACTGAAGCTTTCTTT. Amino acids: CASSYGVPNTEAFF.

The chain has TRBV18 and TRBJ1-6; D gene uncertain. The germline V and J ends were trimmed by 6 bases and 9 bases, with 21 bases remaining between them. This CDR3 comprises 16 residues. Germline V gene lookup returns CDR1 KGHSH and CDR2 LQKENI. The CDR3, as DNA: TGTGCCAGCTCCACCACGGAGGGTTTAATTGGTTCACCCCTCCACTTT. Translating it yields CASSTTEGLIGSPLHF.

This chain uses TRBV5-1 with TRBJ2-2; no definite D call. Germline V lookup: CDR1 SGHRS, CDR2 YFSETQ. The CDR3 is 14 amino acids. V was clipped by 4 bases and J by 6 bases, with 13 bases between them. CDR3 DNA: TGCGCCAGCAGCGCCAATTCTGGCTCCGGGGAGCTGTTTTTT. Translating gives CASSANSGSGELFF.

This chain connects TRBV27 to TRBJ2-2, with 9 bases identical to TRBD1. J gave up 3 bases and V 6 bases, and 8 bases lay outside the gene matches. CDR1 MNHEY and CDR2 SMNVEV come from the germline V gene (reference sequence). The CDR3 runs to 16 residues. CDR3 amino acids: CASRPLGQGYTGELFF. In DNA form, the CDR3 reads TGTGCCAGCAGGCCCTTGGGACAGGGATACACCGGGGAGCTGTTTTTT.

The V call is TRBV11-2, the J call TRBJ2-7; 9 bases are shared with TRBD2. The CDR3 sequence is 15 residues long. CDR1 SGHAT and CDR2 FQNNGV come from the germline V gene. The junction had 2 bases not matched to a gene; V was cut back by 2 bases and J by 0 bases. The CDR3 sequence: CASSLLAGSSYEQYF. For the CDR3, the DNA is TGTGCCAGCAGCTTACTAGCGGGGAGCTCCTACGAGCAGTACTTC.

The rearrangement joins TRBV15 to TRBJ1-4; 8 bases line up with TRBD1. The CDR3 is 16 amino acids. Germline assignment: CDR1 LNHNV and CDR2 YYDKDF (reference sequence). The V and J ends lost 1 base and 3 bases, in that order; junction bases with no gene match: 4. Here the CDR3 reads CATSRAGTGSNEKLFF. Here the CDR3 DNA reads TGTGCCACCAGCAGAGCCGGGACAGGATCTAATGAAAAACTGTTTTTT.

The chain has TRBV28 and TRBJ2-2; possible D gene TRBD2, 5 bases. Germline V gene sequence: CDR1 MDHEN, CDR2 SYDVKM. This CDR3 comprises 15 residues. The V gene lost 8 bases and the J gene lost 0 bases, with 13 bases spanning the gap. DNA for the CDR3: TGTGCCAGCCAATTCCCGGGATCGAACACCGGGGAGCTGTTTTTT. Encoded protein: CASQFPGSNTGELFF. The complete variable domain, with remaining parts taken from reference TRBV28 and TRBJ2-2, reads DVKVTQSSRYLVKRTGEKVFLECVQDMDHENMFWYRQDPGLGLRLIYFSYDVKMKEKGDIPEGYSVSREKKERFSLILESASTNQTSMYLCASQFPGSNTGELFFGEGSRLTVL.

DNA of the CDR3: TGTGCCAGCTACCGCCGGGACAGGCCCACAGATACGCAGTATTTT. Protein: CASYRRDRPTDTQYF. The chain has TRBV13 and TRBJ2-3; 8 bases are shared with TRBD1. Germline CDR1 reads PRHDT; CDR2 reads FYEKMQ (reference sequence). CDR3 length: 15 residues. Trimming took 8 bases from V and 2 from J; bases not matched to a gene: 9. Full variable domain (remainder filled in from reference TRBV13 and TRBJ2-3): AAGVIQSPRHLIKEKRETATLKCYPIPRHDTVYWYQQGPGQDPQFLISFYEKMQSDKGSIPDRFSAQQFSDYHSELNMSSLELGDSALYFCASYRRDRPTDTQYFGPGTRLTVL.

The rearrangement uses TRBV5-4 and TRBJ2-1, with TRBD2 matching 9 bases. With V trimmed by 2 bases and J by 6 bases, 6 bases remained unmatched. From germline, CDR1 is SGHNT and CDR2 YYREEE (reference sequence). The CDR3 is 15 amino acids. CDR3 DNA sequence: TGTGCCAGCAGCTTCGCGGGGGGGCCTGGCAATGAGCAGTTCTTC. Translation gives CASSFAGGPGNEQFF.